This T cell receptor (beta chain) was found in a study of cytomegalovirus exposure and HLA in healthy donors. Study-level background: Earlier results showed roughly 120 million unique TCR beta sequences derived from some 190 million T cells. Study-level results: As confirmed in vitro, a few CMV-associated chains were specific for CMV antigens. The study flagged about 160 TCR beta chains as cytomegalovirus-associated. The study reported that TCR beta sequences accurately predicted HLA-A and HLA-B alleles in most subjects.

Use of 60 Vbeta and 13 Jbeta primers characterized the PCR. Only in-frame clones appear in the TCRdb table, and some are missing; sequencing was by immunoSEQ multiplex PCR. The table shows 100,000 to 120,000 clones, with about three quarters occurring only once. CDR1 is MNHEY, CDR2 SVGAGI, per germline. The CDR3 is 12 residues long. This clone was observed a few times. The antigen remains undetermined. Sequenced material: PBMCs. The V and J genes are TRBV6-5 and TRBJ2-7; D is possibly TRBD1 (6 bases). The assigned J gene may be wrong: the sequence end matches TRBJ2-5 better. The receptor was isolated from a woman aged 55-75 years in good health and CMV-seropositive. CDR3 sequence (DNA): TGTGCCAGCAGCCAAGGGGGACAGACCCAGTACTTC. Its translation: CASSQGGQTQYF.